The T cell receptor (beta chain) under discussion was sequenced for a study of shared clonotypes between healthy human individuals. The CDR3 is made up of 16 amino acids. The trim removed 4 bases at V and 4 bases at J, leaving 8 bases unmatched. The germline V gene encodes CDR1 MNHNS and CDR2 SASEGT. Libraries were prepared by immunoSEQ multiplex PCR; TCRdb keeps only in-frame clonotypes and omits some of them. The sample contains some 680,000 clones, roughly 73% of which appear only once. The clonotype was recovered from a woman aged 25-40 years in good health. The chain uses TRBV6-1 and TRBJ2-1; 9 nucleotides match TRBD2. Sequenced: memory CD4+ T cells sorted from blood. Subset indicated: CD45RA-negative fraction. The CDR3 reads CASSVSGRAGYNEQFF. In DNA, the CDR3 is TGTGCCAGCAGTGTTAGCGGGAGAGCCGGGTACAATGAGCAGTTCTTC.